Each of the 4 T cell receptor beta chains below was sequenced from the same sample in a study of OX40 agonist ivuxolimab in advanced cancers. TCRdb's copy holds only in-frame clones and misses some; the assay was immunoSEQ multiplex PCR. The table records 100,000 to 130,000 clones, approximately 90% of them present only once. The sequencing used CD4+ or CD8+ T cells sorted from blood, collected in a trial of the OX40 agonist ivuxolimab. These receptors were collected from an adult with an advanced solid tumor such as melanoma, head and neck, liver or kidney cancer.

The V and J genes are TRBV7-3 and TRBJ2-1; D is undetermined. Germline assignment: CDR1 SGHTA and CDR2 FQGTGA. The CDR3 spans 15 residues. The ends were cut back, 0 bases at V and 4 bases at J, with 10 bases in the middle. In nucleotides, the CDR3 is TGTGCCAGCAGCTTAACGGCGGCTAAATACAATGAGCAGTTCTTC. Amino acid sequence: CASSLTAAKYNEQFF.

The gene calls are TRBV6-5 and TRBJ1-1; 8 bases line up with TRBD1. CDR1 MNHEY and CDR2 SVGAGI come from the germline V gene. V was pared by 4 bases and J by 4 bases, with 2 bases of the junction left unmatched. The CDR3 runs 13 residues. Here the CDR3 reads CASSWTGTTEAFF. Written as DNA, the CDR3 is TGTGCCAGCAGTTGGACAGGGACCACTGAAGCTTTCTTT.

The table lists this clone with a count of one. The chain links TRBV5-1 to TRBJ2-1; possible D gene TRBD1, 6 bases. This CDR3 is 15 amino acids long. V was shortened by 3 bases and J by 0 bases, with 10 bases between the two germline ends. Germline CDR1 and CDR2: SGHRS and YFSETQ. CDR3 in amino acids: CASSSQGSSYNEQFF. The CDR3 coding sequence is TGCGCCAGCAGCTCACAGGGTAGCTCCTACAATGAGCAGTTCTTC.

This chain connects TRBV6-1 to TRBJ1-1; possibly TRBD1 for D (6 bases). Germline CDR1 and CDR2: MNHNS and SASEGT. With 4 bases removed from V and 3 bases from J, the gap between germline ends came to 12 bases. The CDR3 covers 14 residues. The CDR3, as DNA: TGTGCCAGCAGTGCCAACAGGGCTTACACTGAAGCTTTCTTT. Amino acids: CASSANRAYTEAFF.